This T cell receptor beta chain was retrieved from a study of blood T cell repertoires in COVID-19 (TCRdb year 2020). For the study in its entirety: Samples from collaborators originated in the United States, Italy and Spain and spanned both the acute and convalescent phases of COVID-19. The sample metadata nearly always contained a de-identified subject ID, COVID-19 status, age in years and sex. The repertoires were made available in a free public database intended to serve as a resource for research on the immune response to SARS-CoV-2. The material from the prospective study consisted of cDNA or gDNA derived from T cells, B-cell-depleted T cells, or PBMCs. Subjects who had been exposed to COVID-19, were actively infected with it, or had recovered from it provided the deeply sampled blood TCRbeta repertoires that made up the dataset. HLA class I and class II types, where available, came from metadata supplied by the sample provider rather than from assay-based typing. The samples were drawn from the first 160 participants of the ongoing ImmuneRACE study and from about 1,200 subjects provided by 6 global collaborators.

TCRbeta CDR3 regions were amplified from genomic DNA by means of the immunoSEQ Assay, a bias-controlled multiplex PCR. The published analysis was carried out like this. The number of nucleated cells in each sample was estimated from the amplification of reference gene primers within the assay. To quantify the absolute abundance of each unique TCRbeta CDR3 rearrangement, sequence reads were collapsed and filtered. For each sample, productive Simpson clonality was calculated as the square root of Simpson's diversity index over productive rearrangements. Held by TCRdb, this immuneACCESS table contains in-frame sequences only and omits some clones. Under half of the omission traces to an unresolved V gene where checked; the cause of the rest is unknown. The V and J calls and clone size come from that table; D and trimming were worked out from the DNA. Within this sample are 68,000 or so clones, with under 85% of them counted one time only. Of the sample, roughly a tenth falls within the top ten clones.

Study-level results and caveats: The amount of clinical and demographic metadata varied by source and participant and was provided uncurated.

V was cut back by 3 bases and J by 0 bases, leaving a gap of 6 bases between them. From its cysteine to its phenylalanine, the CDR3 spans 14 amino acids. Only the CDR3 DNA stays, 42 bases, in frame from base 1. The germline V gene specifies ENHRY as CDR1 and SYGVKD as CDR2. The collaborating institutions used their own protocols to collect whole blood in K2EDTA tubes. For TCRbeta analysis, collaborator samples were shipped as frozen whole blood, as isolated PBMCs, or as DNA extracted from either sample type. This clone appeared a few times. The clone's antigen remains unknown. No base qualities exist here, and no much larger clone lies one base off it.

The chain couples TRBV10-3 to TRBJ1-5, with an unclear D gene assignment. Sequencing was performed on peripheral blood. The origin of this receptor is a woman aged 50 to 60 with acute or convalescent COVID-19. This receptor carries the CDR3 CAISDAGSNQPQHF. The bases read TGTGCCATCAGTGATGCAGGTAGCAATCAGCCCCAGCATTTT.